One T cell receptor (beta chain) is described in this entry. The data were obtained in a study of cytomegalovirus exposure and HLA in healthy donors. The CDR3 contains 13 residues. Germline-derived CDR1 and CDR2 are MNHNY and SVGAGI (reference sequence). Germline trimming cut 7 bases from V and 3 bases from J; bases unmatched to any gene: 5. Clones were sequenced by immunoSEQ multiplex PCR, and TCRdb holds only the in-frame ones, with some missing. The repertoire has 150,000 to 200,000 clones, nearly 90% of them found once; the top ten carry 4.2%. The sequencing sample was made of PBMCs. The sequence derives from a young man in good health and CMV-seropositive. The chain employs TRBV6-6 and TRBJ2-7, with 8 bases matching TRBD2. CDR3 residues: CASIPSGSYEQYF. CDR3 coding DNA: TGTGCCAGCATTCCCAGCGGGAGCTACGAGCAGTACTTC.